The 14 T cell receptor beta chains below all came from one sample that was sequenced in a study of blood T cell repertoires in COVID-19. Clones were sequenced by immunoSEQ multiplex PCR, and TCRdb holds only the in-frame ones, with some missing. The sample includes about 190,000 clones, roughly 85% of them seen just once. Sequencing used peripheral blood. These receptors came from an elderly woman with active or convalescent COVID-19.

The chain couples TRBV9 to TRBJ2-3; weak D call: TRBD1 (7 bases). Trimming left V 2 bases short and J 4 bases short, with 11 bases between. From germline, CDR1 is SGDLS and CDR2 YYNGEE. This CDR3 comprises 14 residues. Here the CDR3 DNA reads TGTGCCAGCAGCGTTCAGGGGGGTGCAGATACGCAGTATTTT. Translated, it gives CASSVQGGADTQYF.

This sequence joins TRBV6-5 and TRBJ1-1, with 10 bases aligning to TRBD1. The CDR3 has 14 amino acids. V lost 6 bases and J lost 5; bases outside the gene matches: 6. The germline gives CDR1 MNHEY, CDR2 SVGAGI. CDR3 sequence (DNA): TGTGCCAGCAGCCGGGACAGGGGTTATACTGAAGCTTTCTTT. This translates into CASSRDRGYTEAFF.

This clone was found once. This chain joins TRBV2 and TRBJ1-5; D gene unclear. This CDR3 spans 15 amino acids. Germline V gene sequence: CDR1 SNHLY, CDR2 FYNNEI. The V gene lost 5 bases and the J gene lost 6 bases, with 17 bases spanning the gap. CDR3 protein: CASSPAGGLTQPQHF. DNA for the CDR3: TGTGCCAGCAGTCCGGCCGGAGGGCTCACTCAGCCCCAGCATTTT.

The rearrangement uses TRBV7-6 and TRBJ2-7, with 8 bases fitting TRBD1. Germline CDR1 is SGHVS and CDR2 is FNYEAQ. J gave up 2 bases and V 0 bases, and 3 bases lay outside the gene matches. This CDR3 has 15 amino acids. The CDR3 nucleotides are TGTGCCAGCAGCTTAGCGCCAGGGGGCACCTACGAGCAGTACTTC. As protein: CASSLAPGGTYEQYF.

The chain combines TRBV6-5 with TRBJ2-1, with 9 bases lining up with TRBD2. The germline V gene has CDR1 MNHEY and CDR2 SVGAGI. With V trimmed by 8 bases and J by 6 bases, 8 bases remained unmatched. This CDR3 is built from 14 residues. CDR3 protein: CASHPLAGINEQFF. The DNA of the CDR3 is TGTGCCAGCCACCCCCTAGCGGGAATCAATGAGCAGTTCTTC.

This chain joins TRBV30 and TRBJ2-5, with D maybe TRBD1 (5 bases). The CDR3 is 12 residues long. V was clipped by 2 bases and J by 4 bases, with 8 bases between them. Germline V CDR1 and CDR2: GTSNPN, SVGIG (reference sequence). The CDR3 spells CAWSQGTETQYF. DNA for the CDR3: TGTGCCTGGAGTCAGGGTACAGAGACCCAGTACTTC.

CDR3 sequence: CATSDTDRFLGAFF. CDR3 DNA sequence: TGTGCCACCAGTGACACCGACAGGTTTCTTGGAGCTTTCTTT. This sequence joins TRBV24-1 and TRBJ1-1; D is possibly TRBD1 (6 bases). V was pared by 4 bases and J by 10 bases, with 18 bases between. Germline V gene sequence: CDR1 KGHDR, CDR2 SFDVKD. This CDR3 is 14 amino acids long.

This clone was counted only a few times. CDR3 protein: CASSLYKFF. The CDR3 nucleotides are TGCGCCAGCAGCTTGTACAAGTTCTTC. This sequence joins TRBV5-1 and TRBJ2-1; D gene unclear. Germline CDR1 is SGHRS and CDR2 is YFSETQ. With 1 base removed from V and 14 bases from J, the gap between germline ends came to 4 bases. The length of the CDR3 is 9 residues.

V and J are TRBV6-5 and TRBJ1-2; TRBD1 aligns across 8 bases. The germline V gene encodes CDR1 MNHEY and CDR2 SVGAGI. V lost 10 bases to trimming and J lost 13 bases; unmatched junction nucleotides: 17. The length of the CDR3 is 13 residues. The CDR3 loop reads CATKVPGTGDGTF. The CDR3 nucleotides are TGTGCCACCAAAGTCCCCGGGACAGGTGACGGCACCTTC.

This sequence joins TRBV18 and TRBJ2-3, with a weak D call TRBD2 (6 bases). The V and J ends lost 3 bases and 1 base respectively, with 20 bases between them. The CDR3 length is 18 residues. The germline V gene has CDR1 KGHSH and CDR2 LQKENI. The CDR3 coding sequence is TGTGCCAGCTCACCCCGTAGGTCGGGAGCTGGCGGCACAGATACGCAGTATTTT. This sequence encodes CASSPRRSGAGGTDTQYF.

This chain joins TRBV5-1 and TRBJ2-1; 7 nucleotides line up with TRBD1. The CDR3 totals 16 residues. The V gene's germline CDR1 is SGHRS and CDR2 YFSETQ. V lost 6 bases, J lost 0 bases, and 9 bases stayed unmatched. The CDR3 nucleotides are TGCGCCAGCAACCCGAGACAGGGTAGCTCCTACAATGAGCAGTTCTTC. The encoded protein is CASNPRQGSSYNEQFF.

The chain recombines TRBV29-1 with TRBJ1-1; 9 nucleotides agree with TRBD1. The junction had 1 base not matched to a gene; V was cut back by 6 bases and J by 2 bases. The CDR3 sequence is 12 residues long. Germline V CDR1 and CDR2: SQVTM, ANQGSEA. Written as DNA, the CDR3 is TGCAGCGTGGACAGGGGCAACACTGAAGCTTTCTTT. This codes for CSVDRGNTEAFF.

The chain uses TRBV18 and TRBJ2-5, with 9 bases fitting TRBD2. The CDR3 has 17 residues. The V gene's germline CDR1 is KGHSH and CDR2 LQKENI. With 4 bases clipped from V and 4 bases from J, the junction kept 13 bases outside the gene matches. DNA for the CDR3: TGTGCCAGCTCACGGGGGGCCCCACAACTAGCGGGAGAGACCCAGTACTTC. Amino acid sequence: CASSRGAPQLAGETQYF.

The table lists this clone with a count of one. The chain uses TRBV3-1 (or the pseudogene TRBV3-2) and TRBJ1-1, with D unclear. Trimming removed 2 bases at V and 2 bases at J, with 12 bases between. CDR3 length equals 15 residues. Germline V gene data show CDR1 as LGHDT and CDR2 as YNNKEL (reference sequence). CDR3 in DNA: TGTGCCAGCAGCCAACCTAGGCCCCCAAACACTGAAGCTTTCTTT. This codes for CASSQPRPPNTEAFF.